A single sample gave rise to the 26 T cell receptor beta chains below, sequenced in a study of Ad26.COV2.S vaccination and SARS-CoV-2 variants (dated by TCRdb to the early 2020s). Read against the paper, the sample's treatment or condition label means: 15 to 20 received Ad26.COV2.S at low or high dose, single or two shots; 5 received placebo; per-sample allocation not given. For vaccine and placebo recipients, repertoires were sequenced using samples collected on day 63 after the first injection. Libraries were made using the immunoSEQ multiplex PCR assay. Entries here come from immuneACCESS through TCRdb and include only in-frame sequences with V and J called. Some clones fail to appear in such tables; in the studies checked, an unresolved V gene covers under half of the shortfall, and the cause of the remainder is unknown. The sample has about 460,000 clones on record, 89% of them singletons. The top ten clonotypes cover 1.7% of the sample.

The material sequenced was peripheral blood, taken in a trial of Ad26.COV2.S vaccine versus placebo. The receptors were sampled from a person between 18 and 60 years old who received the Ad26.COV2.S COVID-19 vaccine or a placebo.

The chain links TRBV5-6 to TRBJ1-6, with no clear D. The V end lost 3 bases, the J end lost 0 bases, and 7 bases lay between the germline ends. The CDR3 runs to 15 residues. From germline, CDR1 is SGHDT and CDR2 YYEEEE. CDR3 residues: CASSWGSSYNSPLHF. CDR3 DNA: TGTGCCAGCAGCTGGGGTAGCTCCTATAATTCACCCCTCCACTTT.

The rearrangement links TRBV6-6 to TRBJ1-2, with D unclear. This CDR3 contains 15 residues. The germline V gene encodes CDR1 MNHNY and CDR2 SVGAGI (reference sequence). Trimming removed 0 bases at V and 1 base at J, with 9 bases between. CDR3 sequence reads: CASSYSSGINYGYTF. The CDR3, as DNA: TGTGCCAGCAGTTACTCGTCCGGGATTAACTATGGCTACACCTTC.

The chain employs TRBV6-6 and TRBJ2-7; no definite D call. This CDR3 region has 12 residues. The V gene's germline CDR1 is MNHNY and CDR2 SVGAGI (reference sequence). Trimming removed 6 bases from V and 4 bases from J, with 10 bases in between. The CDR3 sequence: CASSRDPYEQYF. CDR3 coding DNA: TGTGCCAGCAGCCGCGACCCATACGAGCAGTACTTC.

V gene TRBV6-1 combines with J gene TRBJ1-3, with D hard to call. Trimming stripped 1 base from V and 4 bases from J, with 2 bases between. The CDR3 has 12 residues. Germline values: CDR1 MNHNS, CDR2 SASEGT. CDR3 in DNA: TGTGCCAGCAGTGAAGGAGGAAACACCATATATTTT. Amino acids: CASSEGGNTIYF.

This chain uses TRBV19 with TRBJ1-5, with 7 bases that match TRBD1. Looked up from germline, CDR1 is LNHDA and CDR2 is SQIVND (reference sequence). V lost 6 bases and J lost 2; bases outside the gene matches: 7. This CDR3 is built from 15 residues. CDR3 amino acids: CASSKTGPGNQPQHF. CDR3 sequence (DNA): TGTGCCAGTAGCAAGACAGGGCCGGGCAATCAGCCCCAGCATTTT. Supplemented by reference TRBV19 and TRBJ1-5, the full variable domain reads DGGITQSPKYLFRKEGQNVTLSCEQNLNHDAMYWYRQDPGQGLRLIYYSQIVNDFQKGDIAEGYSVSREKKESFPLTVTSAQKNPTAFYLCASSKTGPGNQPQHFGDGTRLSIL.

The rearrangement uses TRBV7-6 and TRBJ2-3, with D uncertain. The CDR3 sequence is 13 residues long. Between the trimmed V and J ends, which lost 2 bases and 2 bases, there was a span of 5 bases. In germline, CDR1 is SGHVS, CDR2 FNYEAQ. The CDR3 here is CASSLQITDTQYF. CDR3 in DNA: TGTGCCAGCAGCTTACAGATCACAGATACGCAGTATTTT.

This clone appeared a single time. This chain connects TRBV7-2 to TRBJ2-7; 9 bases line up with TRBD1. The germline V gene has CDR1 SGHTA and CDR2 FQGNSA. V dropped 5 bases and J dropped 4; count of bases not matched to a gene: 6. CDR3 length: 14 residues. The CDR3 loop reads CASSGTGGGYEQYF. The CDR3 DNA reads TGTGCCAGCAGCGGAACAGGGGGCGGGTACGAGCAGTACTTC.

The rearrangement joins TRBV3-1 (or the pseudogene TRBV3-2) to TRBJ1-1; D is ambiguous. The CDR3 consists of 16 residues. The germline V and J ends were trimmed by 4 bases and 0 bases, with 15 bases remaining between them. CDR1 and CDR2 from the germline V gene are LGHDT and YNNKEL (reference sequence). The CDR3 protein is CASSRTGEAMNTEAFF. Written as DNA, the CDR3 is TGTGCCAGCAGCCGAACCGGAGAGGCGATGAACACTGAAGCTTTCTTT.

This chain uses TRBV18 with TRBJ1-5; no clear D gene. The CDR3 covers 13 residues. Germline V CDR1 and CDR2: KGHSH, LQKENI. With 5 bases removed from V and 0 bases from J, the gap between germline ends came to 5 bases. CDR3 nucleotide sequence: TGTGCCAGCTCAGCCAATAGCAATCAGCCCCAGCATTTT. It codes for CASSANSNQPQHF.

The CDR3 loop is CASSRQGSGYEQYF. CDR3 in DNA: TGTGCCAGCAGTCGACAGGGGTCTGGGTACGAGCAGTACTTC. The V and J genes are TRBV27 and TRBJ2-7; 8 bases map to TRBD1. In germline, CDR1 is MNHEY, CDR2 SMNVEV (reference sequence). The CDR3 totals 14 residues. After removal of 5 bases from V and 4 bases from J, the junction contained 7 bases not matched to a gene.

The genes are TRBV30 and TRBJ1-2; TRBD1 matches at 10 bases. Germline V gene lookup returns CDR1 GTSNPN and CDR2 SVGIG (reference sequence). The CDR3 consists of 15 residues. J was trimmed by 2 bases and V by 0 bases; bases with no gene match: 3. Here the CDR3 reads CAWSVQDRGNYGYTF. CDR3 DNA sequence: TGTGCCTGGAGTGTACAGGACAGGGGGAACTATGGCTACACCTTC.

J is TRBJ2-1 and V is TRBV4-1; 12 nucleotides align to TRBD2. The CDR3 is 18 amino acids. V gave up 0 bases and J gave up 4 bases; unmatched junction bases: 7. CDR1 MGHRA and CDR2 YSYEKL come from the germline V gene. CDR3 protein: CASSQDALAGGVYNEQFF. The CDR3 nucleotides read TGCGCCAGCAGCCAAGATGCCCTAGCGGGAGGGGTATACAATGAGCAGTTCTTC.

The V call is TRBV7-2, the J call TRBJ2-4, with D possibly being TRBD1 (7 bases). Trimming stripped 2 bases from V and 1 base from J, with 15 bases between. CDR1 is SGHTA, CDR2 FQGNSA, per germline. This CDR3 is 17 amino acids long. The CDR3 DNA follows: TGTGCCAGCAGCTTATGGTCGTCAGGGGGGGCCAAAAACATTCAGTACTTC. It codes for CASSLWSSGGAKNIQYF.

As regards this clone: At one boundary the junction diverges from the germline segment, which might be a read error. The chain joins TRBV24-1 to TRBJ1-1; weak D call: TRBD1 (6 bases). The CDR3 has 16 residues. Germline V gene lookup returns CDR1 KGHDR and CDR2 SFDVKD. CDR3 loop: CATSGLPQGLNTEAFF. CDR3 sequence (DNA): TGTGCCACCAGTGGTTTGCCACAGGGATTGAACACTGAAGCTTTCTTT.

This chain joins TRBV5-8 and TRBJ2-3; a weak D match, TRBD2 (6 bases). The CDR3 length is 15 residues. Germline V gives CDR1 SGHTS, CDR2 YDEGEE. The germline V and J ends were trimmed by 2 bases and 0 bases, with 10 bases remaining between them. The CDR3 DNA reads as TGTGCCAGCAGCTTTGGGGGGACTAGCACAGATACGCAGTATTTT. This encodes CASSFGGTSTDTQYF.

The chain joins TRBV3-1 (or the pseudogene TRBV3-2) to TRBJ2-7; TRBD2 agrees at 13 bases. With V trimmed by 4 bases and J by 7 bases, 4 bases remained unmatched. The germline CDR1 and CDR2 sequences are LGHDT and YNNKEL (reference sequence). The CDR3 is 14 amino acids. As DNA, the CDR3 is TGTGCCAGCAGCCGGACTAGCGGGAGTTATGAGCAGTACTTC. Its translation: CASSRTSGSYEQYF.

As to this clone: The same CDR3 can be traced to other DNA sequences in this sample. DNA of the CDR3: TGTGCCAGCAGTTTAGAGACCCAGTACTTC. Translation: CASSLETQYF. The genes are TRBV2 and TRBJ2-5; D unclear. CDR3 length equals 10 residues. CDR1 and CDR2 (germline): SNHLY, FYNNEI. V lost 5 bases and J lost 4, with 2 bases in between. Filled out from reference TRBV2 and TRBJ2-5, the complete variable domain reads EPEVTQTPSHQVTQMGQEVILRCVPISNHLYFYWYRQILGQKVEFLVSFYNNEISEKSEIFDDQFSVERPDGSNFTLKIRSTKLEDSAMYFCASSLETQYFGPGTRLLVL.

The chain uses TRBV10-3 and TRBJ1-1; no definite D call. V was clipped by 0 bases and J by 3 bases, with 14 bases between them. Germline V gives CDR1 ENHRY, CDR2 SYGVKD. CDR3 length: 16 amino acids. CDR3 sequence: CAISESFGREDTEAFF. The CDR3 bases are TGTGCCATCAGTGAGTCGTTTGGCCGGGAGGACACTGAAGCTTTCTTT.

This clone was observed a few times. The chain combines TRBV21-1 with TRBJ1-1; the table gives TRBD1 as D, unverified against the DNA. TRBV21-1 is a listed pseudogene. The CDR3 extends over 12 amino acids. This CDR3 is CASGSTVTEAFF. The CDR3 nucleotides are TGTGCCAGCGGCTCGACAGTCACTGAAGCTTTCTTT.

This rearrangement joins TRBV4-1 to TRBJ1-4; TRBD1 agrees at 7 bases. V was pared by 4 bases and J by 0 bases, with 8 bases of the junction left unmatched. The CDR3 totals 17 residues. Germline loops: CDR1 MGHRA, CDR2 YSYEKL. This CDR3 reads CASSPGTARTTNEKLFF. The CDR3 nucleotides are TGCGCCAGCAGCCCTGGGACAGCCCGAACAACTAATGAAAAACTGTTTTTT.

This clone was picked up one time. The V gene is TRBV28, the J gene TRBJ2-1; a weak D match, TRBD2 (6 bases). V was trimmed by 2 bases and J by 6 bases, leaving 8 bases between them. The CDR3 contains 13 residues. Germline V CDR1 and CDR2: MDHEN, SYDVKM. CDR3 region: CASSLTSPNEQFF. The CDR3 DNA follows: TGTGCCAGCAGTTTAACTAGCCCCAATGAGCAGTTCTTC.

The CDR3 spells CASSLTGRSYEQYF. CDR3 sequence (DNA): TGTGCCAGCAGTCTTACAGGGCGGTCCTACGAGCAGTACTTC. The chain employs TRBV27 and TRBJ2-7, with D perhaps TRBD1 (6 bases). The CDR3 loop spans 14 amino acids. Germline CDR1 reads MNHEY; CDR2 reads SMNVEV (reference sequence). V lost 5 bases and J lost 1, with 12 bases in between.

The chain couples TRBV4-2 to TRBJ1-2; D remains ambiguous. This CDR3 is built from 16 residues. The V end was cut by 4 bases, the J end by 3 bases, with 18 bases between. Germline CDR1 reads LGHNA; CDR2 reads YNFKEQ. The DNA of the CDR3 is TGTGCCAGCAGCCGAAGTCTGTCAGGCGGGGACTATGGCTACACCTTC. It encodes CASSRSLSGGDYGYTF.

The chain couples TRBV29-1 to TRBJ2-1; 7 bases align to TRBD2. The CDR3 is 12 residues long. Germline V gene data show CDR1 as SQVTM and CDR2 as ANQGSEA. Written as DNA, the CDR3 is TGCAGTCACACCCGGGGGGACAATGAGCAGTTCTTC. It specifies CSHTRGDNEQFF.

The gene calls are TRBV5-8 and TRBJ1-1, with no clear D. CDR3 length: 18 amino acids. The germline V gene has CDR1 SGHTS and CDR2 YDEGEE. V lost 4 bases to trimming and J lost 1 base, with 23 bases between them. CDR3 loop: CASSAGSGRAKRNTEAFF. Here the CDR3 DNA reads TGTGCCAGCAGCGCGGGGTCGGGGAGGGCTAAACGGAACACTGAAGCTTTCTTT.

This clone came up once. CDR3 protein: CASSLASGLARALDRHEQYF. DNA for the CDR3: TGTGCCAGCAGCTTGGCATCAGGCTTGGCACGCGCACTTGACCGGCACGAGCAGTACTTC. V gene TRBV5-5 combines with J gene TRBJ2-7; D unresolved. With 0 bases removed from V and 5 bases from J, the gap between germline ends came to 30 bases. The CDR3 loop spans 20 amino acids. Germline V lookup: CDR1 SGHKS, CDR2 YYEKEE (reference sequence). The full variable domain, its missing parts supplied by reference TRBV5-5 and TRBJ2-7, is DAGVTQSPTHLIKTRGQQVTLRCSPISGHKSVSWYQQVLGQGPQFIFQYYEKEERGRGNFPDRFSARQFPNYSSELNVNALLLGDSALYLCASSLASGLARALDRHEQYFGPGTRLTVT.